There are many counts of the clone carrying this T cell receptor (beta chain). The antigen remains unidentified. V gave up 5 bases and J gave up 2 bases, with 12 bases separating them. The CDR3 consists of 14 residues. The germline CDR1 and CDR2 sequences are SGHRS and YFSETQ. This sample stems from a study of response to subunit inactivated influenza vaccine. Using its own MiXCR run on the RT-PCR reads, TCRdb lists one record per CDR3 protein. This sample has 490,000 or so distinct CDR3 sequences; less than 10% occur once, and the top ten carry approximately 12%. Broader study findings: After each seasonal influenza vaccination, few new T cells are recruited, the authors suggested.

Sequenced material: PBMCs from blood, taken around 25 months after vaccination. V and J are TRBV5-1 and TRBJ2-3; perhaps D is TRBD1 or TRBD2 (5 bases each). The receptor was isolated from a man between 50 and 69 years old who received an inactivated influenza vaccine. The CDR3 DNA follows: TGCGCCAGCAGGATCGGGGCTACCACAGATACGCAGTATTTT. Protein product: CASRIGATTDTQYF. Full variable domain (remainder filled in from reference TRBV5-1 and TRBJ2-3): KAGVTQTPRYLIKTRGQQVTLSCSPISGHRSVSWYQQTPGQGLQFLFEYFSETQRNKGNFPGRFSGRQFSNSRSEMNVSTLELGDSALYLCASRIGATTDTQYFGPGTRLTVL.